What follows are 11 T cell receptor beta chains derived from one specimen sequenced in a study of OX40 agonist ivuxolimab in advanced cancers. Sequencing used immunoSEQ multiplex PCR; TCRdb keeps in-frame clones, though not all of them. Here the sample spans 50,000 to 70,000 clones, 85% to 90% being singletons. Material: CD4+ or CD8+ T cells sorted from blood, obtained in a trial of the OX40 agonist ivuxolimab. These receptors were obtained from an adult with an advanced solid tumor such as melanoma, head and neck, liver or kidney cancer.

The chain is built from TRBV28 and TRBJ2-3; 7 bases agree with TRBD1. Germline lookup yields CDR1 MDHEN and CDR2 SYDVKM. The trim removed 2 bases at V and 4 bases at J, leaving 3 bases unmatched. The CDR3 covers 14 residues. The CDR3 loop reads CASSLPGGPDTQYF. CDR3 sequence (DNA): TGTGCCAGCAGTTTACCAGGGGGTCCAGATACGCAGTATTTT.

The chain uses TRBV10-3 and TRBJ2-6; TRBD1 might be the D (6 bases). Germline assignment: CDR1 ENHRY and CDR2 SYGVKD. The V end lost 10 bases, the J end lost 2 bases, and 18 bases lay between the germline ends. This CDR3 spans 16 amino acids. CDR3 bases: TGTGCCACGGCCGGGCCGGCAGGGGCTGGGGCCAACGTCCTGACTTTC. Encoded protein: CATAGPAGAGANVLTF.

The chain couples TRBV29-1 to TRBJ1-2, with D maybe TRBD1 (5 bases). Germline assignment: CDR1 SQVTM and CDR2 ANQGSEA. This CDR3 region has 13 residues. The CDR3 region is CASGGNRGYGYTF. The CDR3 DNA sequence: TGCGCATCCGGGGGTAATAGGGGCTATGGCTACACCTTC.

Written as DNA, the CDR3 is TGTGCCAGCAGCCCCGTCACCCTTCTGGGACAGGGGGACCACGAGCAGTACTTC. Translating it yields CASSPVTLLGQGDHEQYF. V usage is TRBV7-2 and J usage is TRBJ2-7; 11 nucleotides align to TRBD1. Germline V CDR1 and CDR2: SGHTA, FQGNSA. Trimming removed 5 bases from V and 5 bases from J; junction bases left unmatched: 17. The CDR3 is 18 residues long.

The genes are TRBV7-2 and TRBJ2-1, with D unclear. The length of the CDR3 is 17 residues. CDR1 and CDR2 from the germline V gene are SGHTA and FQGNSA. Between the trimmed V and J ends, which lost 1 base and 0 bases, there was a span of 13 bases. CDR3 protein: CASSLDSGPSSYNEQFF. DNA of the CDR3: TGTGCCAGCAGCTTAGATAGTGGGCCTAGCTCCTACAATGAGCAGTTCTTC. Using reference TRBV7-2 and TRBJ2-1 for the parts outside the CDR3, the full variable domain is GAGVSQSPSNKVTEKGKDVELRCDPISGHTALYWYRQSLGQGLEFLIYFQGNSAPDKSGLPSDRFSAERTGGSVSTLTIQRTQQEDSAVYLCASSLDSGPSSYNEQFFGPGTRLTVL.

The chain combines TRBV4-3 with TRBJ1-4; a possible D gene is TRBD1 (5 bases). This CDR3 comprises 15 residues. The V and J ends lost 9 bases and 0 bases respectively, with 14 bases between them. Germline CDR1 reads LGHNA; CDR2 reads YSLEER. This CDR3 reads CASTRRGATNEKLFF. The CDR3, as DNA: TGCGCCAGTACCAGGAGGGGCGCAACTAATGAAAAACTGTTTTTT.

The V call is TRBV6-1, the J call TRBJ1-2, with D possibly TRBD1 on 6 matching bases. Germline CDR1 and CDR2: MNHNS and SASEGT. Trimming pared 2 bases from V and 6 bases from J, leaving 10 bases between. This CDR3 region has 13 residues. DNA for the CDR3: TGTGCCAGCAGTGAATCGGGACAAGATGGCTACACCTTC. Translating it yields CASSESGQDGYTF.

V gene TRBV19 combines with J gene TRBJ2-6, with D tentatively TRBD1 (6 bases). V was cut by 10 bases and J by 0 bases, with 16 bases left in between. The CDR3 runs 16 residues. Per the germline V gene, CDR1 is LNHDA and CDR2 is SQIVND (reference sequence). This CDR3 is CATSDRPNSGANVLTF. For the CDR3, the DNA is TGTGCCACATCCGACAGGCCTAACTCTGGGGCCAACGTCCTGACTTTC.

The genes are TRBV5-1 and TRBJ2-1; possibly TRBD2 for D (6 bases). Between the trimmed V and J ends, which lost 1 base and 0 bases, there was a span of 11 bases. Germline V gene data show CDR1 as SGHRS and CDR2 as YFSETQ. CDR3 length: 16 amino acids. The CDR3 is CASSLFFGGSYNEQFF. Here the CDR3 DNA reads TGCGCCAGCAGCTTGTTTTTCGGGGGCTCCTACAATGAGCAGTTCTTC.

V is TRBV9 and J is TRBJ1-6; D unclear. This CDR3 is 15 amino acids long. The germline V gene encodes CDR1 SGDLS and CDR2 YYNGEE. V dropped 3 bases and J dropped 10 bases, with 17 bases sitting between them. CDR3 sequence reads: CASSGRAGFSSPLHF. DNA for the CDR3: TGTGCCAGCAGCGGGAGGGCCGGGTTCAGCTCACCCCTCCACTTT.

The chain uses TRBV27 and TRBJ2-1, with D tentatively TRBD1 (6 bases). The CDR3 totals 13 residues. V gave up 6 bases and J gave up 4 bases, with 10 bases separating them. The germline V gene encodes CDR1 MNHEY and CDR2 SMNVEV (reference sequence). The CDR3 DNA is TGTGCCAGCAGCCTAGACAGGTACAATGAGCAGTTCTTC. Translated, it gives CASSLDRYNEQFF.